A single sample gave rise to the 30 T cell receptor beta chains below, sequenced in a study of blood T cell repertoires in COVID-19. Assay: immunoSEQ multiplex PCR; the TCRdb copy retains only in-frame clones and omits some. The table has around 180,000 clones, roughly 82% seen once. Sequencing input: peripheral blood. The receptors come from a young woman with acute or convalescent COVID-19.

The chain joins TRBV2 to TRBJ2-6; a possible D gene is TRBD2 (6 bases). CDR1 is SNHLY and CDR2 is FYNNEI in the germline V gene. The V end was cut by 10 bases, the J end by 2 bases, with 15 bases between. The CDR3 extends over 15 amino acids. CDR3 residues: CANAGGWAGANVLTF. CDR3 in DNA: TGTGCCAACGCTGGAGGGTGGGCTGGGGCCAACGTCCTGACTTTC.

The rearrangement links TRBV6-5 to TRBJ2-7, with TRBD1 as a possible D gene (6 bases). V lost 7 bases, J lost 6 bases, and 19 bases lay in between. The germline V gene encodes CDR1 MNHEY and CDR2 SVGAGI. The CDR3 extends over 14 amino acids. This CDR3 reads CASTAGTRRSEQYF. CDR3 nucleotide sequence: TGTGCCAGCACCGCCGGGACACGGAGGTCCGAGCAGTACTTC.

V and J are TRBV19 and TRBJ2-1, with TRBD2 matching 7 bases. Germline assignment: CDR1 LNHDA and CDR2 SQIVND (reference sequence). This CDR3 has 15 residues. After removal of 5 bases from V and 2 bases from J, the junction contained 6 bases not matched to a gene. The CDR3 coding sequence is TGTGCCAGTAGTGCAACGGGAGGAACCTACAATGAGCAGTTCTTC. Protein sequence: CASSATGGTYNEQFF.

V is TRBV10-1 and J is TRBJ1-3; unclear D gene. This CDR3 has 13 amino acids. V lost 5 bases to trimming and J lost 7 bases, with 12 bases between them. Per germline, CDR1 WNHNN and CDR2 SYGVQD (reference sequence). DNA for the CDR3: TGCGCCAGCAGTCCAGACGTGCGGAACACCATATATTTT. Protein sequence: CASSPDVRNTIYF.

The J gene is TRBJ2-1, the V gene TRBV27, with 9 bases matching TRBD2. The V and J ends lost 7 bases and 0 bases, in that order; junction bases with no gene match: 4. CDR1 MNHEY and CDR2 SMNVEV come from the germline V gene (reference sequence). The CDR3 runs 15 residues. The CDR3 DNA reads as TGTGCCAGCAAAAGCGGGAGGAGCTCCTACAATGAGCAGTTCTTC. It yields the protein CASKSGRSSYNEQFF.

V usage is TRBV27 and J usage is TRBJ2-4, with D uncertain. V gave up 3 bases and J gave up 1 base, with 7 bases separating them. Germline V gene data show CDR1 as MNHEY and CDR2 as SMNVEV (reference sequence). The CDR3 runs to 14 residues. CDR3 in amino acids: CASSFGSAKNIQYF. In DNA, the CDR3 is TGTGCCAGCAGTTTCGGGTCGGCCAAAAACATTCAGTACTTC.

Here the CDR3 reads CASSLADRPNYGYTF. The CDR3, as DNA: TGTGCCAGCAGCTTAGCGGACAGGCCTAACTATGGCTACACCTTC. This chain joins TRBV13 and TRBJ1-2; 7 positions match TRBD1. The CDR3 is 15 amino acids. With 1 base clipped from V and 0 bases from J, the junction kept 2 bases outside the gene matches. Germline values: CDR1 PRHDT, CDR2 FYEKMQ (reference sequence).

CDR3 nucleotides: TGTGCCAGCAGCATACAGGGGTCGGGGAACACTGAAGCTTTCTTT. Protein product: CASSIQGSGNTEAFF. The chain uses TRBV13 and TRBJ1-1, with 7 bases lining up with TRBD1. In germline, CDR1 is PRHDT, CDR2 FYEKMQ (reference sequence). The CDR3 has 15 amino acids. V shed 5 bases and J 1 base; nucleotides not matched to a gene: 7.

CDR3 nucleotide sequence: TGTGCCAGCAGCTACGACAGGGGCGCGTGGTACGAGCAGTACTTC. It yields the protein CASSYDRGAWYEQYF. This rearrangement joins TRBV7-2 to TRBJ2-7; 8 bases align to TRBD1. V was clipped by 4 bases and J by 4 bases; unmatched bases: 9. Germline-derived CDR1 and CDR2 are SGHTA and FQGNSA. CDR3 size: 15 residues.

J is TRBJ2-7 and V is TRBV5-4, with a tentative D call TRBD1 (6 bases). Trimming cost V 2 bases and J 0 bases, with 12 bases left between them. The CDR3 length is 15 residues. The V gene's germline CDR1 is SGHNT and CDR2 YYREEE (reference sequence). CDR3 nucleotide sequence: TGTGCCAGCAGCTTCTACGGGACAATCTCCTACGAGCAGTACTTC. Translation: CASSFYGTISYEQYF.

CDR3 region: CASSTGDRGYGYTF. The CDR3, as DNA: TGTGCCAGTAGTACGGGGGACAGGGGCTATGGCTACACCTTC. This chain uses TRBV19 with TRBJ1-2; 10 nucleotides line up with TRBD1. Germline V CDR1 and CDR2: LNHDA, SQIVND (reference sequence). Unmatched junction bases numbered 3, after V lost 4 bases and J lost 4 bases. This CDR3 region has 14 residues.

The CDR3 loop is CASSSTGGYEQYF. For the CDR3, the DNA is TGTGCCAGCAGCTCAACAGGGGGCTACGAGCAGTACTTC. This rearrangement joins TRBV7-2 to TRBJ2-7, with 8 nucleotides matching TRBD1. The V gene end was trimmed by 4 bases and the J gene end by 3 bases; junction bases not matched to a gene: 2. CDR1 and CDR2 (germline): SGHTA, FQGNSA. This CDR3 spans 13 amino acids.

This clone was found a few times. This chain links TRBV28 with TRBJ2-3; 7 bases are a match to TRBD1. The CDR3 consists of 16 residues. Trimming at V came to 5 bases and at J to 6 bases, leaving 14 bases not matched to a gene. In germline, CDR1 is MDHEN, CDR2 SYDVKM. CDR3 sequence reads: CASSASGQTPLDTQYF. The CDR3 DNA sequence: TGTGCCAGCAGTGCTTCGGGACAGACGCCGTTGGATACGCAGTATTTT.

The CDR3 DNA sequence: TGTGCCAGCAGTTACGGGGGCAACGAGCAGTACTTC. Its translation: CASSYGGNEQYF. The chain is built from TRBV6-6 and TRBJ2-7; D may be TRBD1 (6 bases). The CDR3 runs 12 residues. Germline values: CDR1 MNHNY, CDR2 SVGAGI (reference sequence). Trimming shortened V by 2 bases and J by 5 bases, and 7 bases separated the two germline ends.

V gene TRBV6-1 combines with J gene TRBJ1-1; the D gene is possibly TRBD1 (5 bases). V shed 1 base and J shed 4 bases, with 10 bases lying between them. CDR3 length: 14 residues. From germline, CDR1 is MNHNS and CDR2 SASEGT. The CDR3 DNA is TGTGCCAGCAGTGAAGTGGAGACAGCCACTGAAGCTTTCTTT. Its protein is CASSEVETATEAFF.

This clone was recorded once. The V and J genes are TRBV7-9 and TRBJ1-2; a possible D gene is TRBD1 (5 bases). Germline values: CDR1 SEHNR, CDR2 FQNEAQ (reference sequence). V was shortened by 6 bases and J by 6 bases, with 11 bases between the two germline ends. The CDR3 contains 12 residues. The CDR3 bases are TGTGCCAGCAGAGGGGTAGAGGATGGCTACACCTTC. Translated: CASRGVEDGYTF.

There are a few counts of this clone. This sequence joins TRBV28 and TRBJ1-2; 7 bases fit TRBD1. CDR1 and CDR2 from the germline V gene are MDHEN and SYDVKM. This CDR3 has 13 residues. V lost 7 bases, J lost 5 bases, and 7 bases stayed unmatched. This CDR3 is CASTSDRLYGYTF. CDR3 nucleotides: TGTGCCAGCACCTCGGACAGGTTATATGGCTACACCTTC.

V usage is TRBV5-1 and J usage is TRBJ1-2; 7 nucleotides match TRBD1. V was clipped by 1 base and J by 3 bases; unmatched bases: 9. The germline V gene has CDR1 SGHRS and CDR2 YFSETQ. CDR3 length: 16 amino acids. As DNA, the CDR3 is TGCGCCAGCAGCTTGCGTACAGGGGCCCCTTACTATGGCTACACCTTC. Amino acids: CASSLRTGAPYYGYTF.

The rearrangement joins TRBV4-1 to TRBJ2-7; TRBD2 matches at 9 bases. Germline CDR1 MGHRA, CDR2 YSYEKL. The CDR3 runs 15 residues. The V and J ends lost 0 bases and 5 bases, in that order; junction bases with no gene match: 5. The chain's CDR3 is CASSQETSGPHEQYF. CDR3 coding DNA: TGCGCCAGCAGCCAAGAAACTAGCGGGCCCCACGAGCAGTACTTC.

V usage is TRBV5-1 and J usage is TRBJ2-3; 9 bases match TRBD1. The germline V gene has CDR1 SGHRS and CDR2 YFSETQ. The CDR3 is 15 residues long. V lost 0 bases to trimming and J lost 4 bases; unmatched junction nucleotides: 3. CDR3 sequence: CASSLEQGAADTQYF. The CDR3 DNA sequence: TGCGCCAGCAGCTTGGAACAGGGGGCCGCAGATACGCAGTATTTT.

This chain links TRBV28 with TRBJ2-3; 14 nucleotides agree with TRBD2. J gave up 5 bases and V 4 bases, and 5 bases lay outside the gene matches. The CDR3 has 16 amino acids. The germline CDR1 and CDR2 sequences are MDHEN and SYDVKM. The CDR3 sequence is CASSSWTSGGLDTQYF. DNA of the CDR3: TGTGCCAGCAGTTCATGGACTAGCGGGGGGCTAGATACGCAGTATTTT.

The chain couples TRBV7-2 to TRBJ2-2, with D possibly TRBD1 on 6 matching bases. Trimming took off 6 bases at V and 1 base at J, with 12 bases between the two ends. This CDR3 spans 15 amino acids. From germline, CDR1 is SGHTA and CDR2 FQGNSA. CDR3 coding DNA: TGTGCCAGCAGTCAGGGGATGAGGAACACCGGGGAGCTGTTTTTT. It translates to CASSQGMRNTGELFF.

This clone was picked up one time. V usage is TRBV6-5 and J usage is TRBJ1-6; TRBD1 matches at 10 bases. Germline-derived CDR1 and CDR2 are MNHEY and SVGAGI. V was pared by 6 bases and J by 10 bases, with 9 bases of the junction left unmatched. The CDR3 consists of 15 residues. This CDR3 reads CASSRGTGVWSPLHF. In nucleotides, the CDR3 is TGTGCCAGCAGCCGCGGGACAGGGGTTTGGTCACCCCTCCACTTT.

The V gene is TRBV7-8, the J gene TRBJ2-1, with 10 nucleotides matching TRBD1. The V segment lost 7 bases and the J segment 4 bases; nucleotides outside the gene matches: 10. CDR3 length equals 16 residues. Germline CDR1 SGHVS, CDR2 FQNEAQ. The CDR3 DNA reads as TGTGCCAGCAAAGTGGCGGGACAGGGGCCGTACAATGAGCAGTTCTTC. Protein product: CASKVAGQGPYNEQFF.

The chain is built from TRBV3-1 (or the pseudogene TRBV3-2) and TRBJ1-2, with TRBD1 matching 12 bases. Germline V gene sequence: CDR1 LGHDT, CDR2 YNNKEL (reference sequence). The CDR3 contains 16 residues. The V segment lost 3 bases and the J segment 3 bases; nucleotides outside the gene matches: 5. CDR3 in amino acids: CASSQAGTGGDYGYTF. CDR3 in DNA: TGTGCCAGCAGCCAGGCCGGGACAGGGGGCGACTATGGCTACACCTTC.

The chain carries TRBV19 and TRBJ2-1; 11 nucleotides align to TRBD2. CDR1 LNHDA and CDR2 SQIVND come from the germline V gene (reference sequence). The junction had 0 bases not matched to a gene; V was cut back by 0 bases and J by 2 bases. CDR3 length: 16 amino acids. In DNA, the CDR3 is TGTGCCAGTAGTATAGATAGCGGGGGGGCCTACAATGAGCAGTTCTTC. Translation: CASSIDSGGAYNEQFF. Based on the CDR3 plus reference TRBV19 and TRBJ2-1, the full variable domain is DGGITQSPKYLFRKEGQNVTLSCEQNLNHDAMYWYRQDPGQGLRLIYYSQIVNDFQKGDIAEGYSVSREKKESFPLTVTSAQKNPTAFYLCASSIDSGGAYNEQFFGPGTRLTVL.

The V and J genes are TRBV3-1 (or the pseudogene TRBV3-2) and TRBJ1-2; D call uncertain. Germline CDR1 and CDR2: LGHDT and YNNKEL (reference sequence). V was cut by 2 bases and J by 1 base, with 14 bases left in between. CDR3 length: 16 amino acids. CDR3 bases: TGTGCCAGCAGCCAATGGTGGCAGAATTTTAACTATGGCTACACCTTC. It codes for CASSQWWQNFNYGYTF.

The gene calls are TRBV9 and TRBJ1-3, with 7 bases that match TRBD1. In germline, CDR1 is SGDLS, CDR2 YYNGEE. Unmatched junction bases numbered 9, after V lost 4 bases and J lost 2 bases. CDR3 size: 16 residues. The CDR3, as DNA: TGTGCCAGCAGCTTGAGAACGACAGGGACTGGAAACACCATATATTTT. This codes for CASSLRTTGTGNTIYF.

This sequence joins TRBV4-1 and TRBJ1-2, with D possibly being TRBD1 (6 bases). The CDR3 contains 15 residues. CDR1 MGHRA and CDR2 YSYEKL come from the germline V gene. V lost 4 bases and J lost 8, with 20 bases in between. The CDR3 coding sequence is TGCGCCAGCAGCCCCCCCCGGGGCAGGGGAACGGGCTACACCTTC. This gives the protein CASSPPRGRGTGYTF.

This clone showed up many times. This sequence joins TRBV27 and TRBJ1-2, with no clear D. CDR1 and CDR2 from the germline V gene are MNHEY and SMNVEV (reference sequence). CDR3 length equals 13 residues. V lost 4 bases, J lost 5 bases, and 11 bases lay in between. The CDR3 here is CASSWAPGYGYTF. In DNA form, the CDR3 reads TGTGCCAGCAGTTGGGCTCCGGGATATGGCTACACCTTC.